The 13 T cell receptor beta chains reported below all come from one sample, sequenced in a study of T cell responses to AZD1222 COVID-19 vaccine. TCRdb's copy holds only in-frame clones and misses some; the assay was immunoSEQ multiplex PCR. The sample carries 95,000 to 150,000 clones, about 92% recorded once. Specimen: peripheral blood, collected 28 days after the second AZD1222 dose. These receptors all come from an adult who received the AZD1222 COVID-19 vaccine.

The J gene is TRBJ2-3, the V gene TRBV5-1; 8 nucleotides align to TRBD2. Per the germline V gene, CDR1 is SGHRS and CDR2 is YFSETQ. The length of the CDR3 is 15 residues. V dropped 4 bases and J dropped 3; count of bases not matched to a gene: 7. In DNA form, the CDR3 reads TGCGCCAGCAGCCAAGCCGGGACTAGGACAGATACGCAGTATTTT. Amino acid sequence: CASSQAGTRTDTQYF. Together with reference TRBV5-1 and TRBJ2-3, the CDR3 gives the full variable domain: KAGVTQTPRYLIKTRGQQVTLSCSPISGHRSVSWYQQTPGQGLQFLFEYFSETQRNKGNFPGRFSGRQFSNSRSEMNVSTLELGDSALYLCASSQAGTRTDTQYFGPGTRLTVL.

The chain joins TRBV7-2 to TRBJ2-1; weak D call: TRBD2 (5 bases). The CDR3 is 16 amino acids. Deletions cut 1 base from V and 6 bases from J, with 16 bases between. The V gene's germline CDR1 is SGHTA and CDR2 FQGNSA. The CDR3 nucleotides read TGTGCCAGCAGCTTAGATGCGTGGAGGACTGGCAATGAGCAGTTCTTC. This gives the protein CASSLDAWRTGNEQFF.

The chain has TRBV18 and TRBJ2-7; D may correspond to TRBD1 or TRBD2 (5 bases each). The germline V and J ends were trimmed by 3 bases and 2 bases, with 8 bases remaining between them. This CDR3 is 13 amino acids long. The germline V gene has CDR1 KGHSH and CDR2 LQKENI. The CDR3 region is CASSPGATYEQYF. DNA for the CDR3: TGTGCCAGCTCACCCGGGGCAACCTACGAGCAGTACTTC. The full variable domain, completed using reference TRBV18 and TRBJ2-7, is NAGVMQNPRHLVRRRGQEARLRCSPMKGHSHVYWYRQLPEEGLKFMVYLQKENIIDESGMPKERFSAEFPKEGPSILRIQQVVRGDSAAYFCASSPGATYEQYFGPGTRLTVT.

This chain links TRBV6-5 with TRBJ2-7; the D gene could be TRBD1 or TRBD2 (5 bases each). Trimming shortened V by 0 bases and J by 1 base, and 10 bases separated the two germline ends. Per germline, CDR1 MNHEY and CDR2 SVGAGI. CDR3 length: 15 amino acids. In DNA form, the CDR3 reads TGTGCCAGCAGTTACTCGGGGCGGGCTTCCTACGAGCAGTACTTC. It translates to CASSYSGRASYEQYF.

This chain links TRBV7-2 with TRBJ2-7; 9 bases fit TRBD1. After removal of 5 bases from V and 5 bases from J, the junction contained 7 bases not matched to a gene. Germline CDR1 reads SGHTA; CDR2 reads FQGNSA. The CDR3 totals 14 residues. Here the CDR3 reads CASSRGTGRHEQYF. The CDR3 region has the DNA TGTGCCAGCAGCCGGGGGACAGGGCGCCACGAGCAGTACTTC.

The rearrangement uses TRBV9 and TRBJ2-2; TRBD2 matches 12 bases. The J segment lost 4 bases and the V segment lost 3 bases, leaving 7 bases of the junction unmatched. Germline lookup yields CDR1 SGDLS and CDR2 YYNGEE. The CDR3 has 17 amino acids. The CDR3 region is CASSDGLAGLTTGELFF. The DNA for the CDR3 is TGTGCCAGCAGCGATGGACTAGCGGGACTTACCACCGGGGAGCTGTTTTTT.

This chain connects TRBV10-3 to TRBJ1-2; TRBD1 matches at 8 bases. The CDR3 has 14 residues. The V and J ends lost 6 bases and 6 bases, in that order; junction bases with no gene match: 9. CDR1 is ENHRY and CDR2 is SYGVKD in the germline V gene. The CDR3 region is CAIRGQGDGHGYTF. The CDR3 DNA sequence: TGTGCCATCAGAGGACAGGGAGATGGCCATGGCTACACCTTC.

This sequence joins TRBV5-1 and TRBJ2-7, with D possibly TRBD1 on 5 matching bases. CDR1 and CDR2 from the germline V gene are SGHRS and YFSETQ. This CDR3 is 15 amino acids long. V was shortened by 0 bases and J by 0 bases, with 10 bases between the two germline ends. The CDR3 loop is CASSLVSGASYEQYF. CDR3 coding DNA: TGCGCCAGCAGCTTGGTATCTGGGGCCTCCTACGAGCAGTACTTC.

V is TRBV4-3 and J is TRBJ2-2; 8 bases are a match to TRBD2. The V gene end was trimmed by 3 bases and the J gene end by 0 bases; junction bases not matched to a gene: 6. Germline values: CDR1 LGHNA, CDR2 YSLEER. This CDR3 is 17 amino acids long. The CDR3 reads CASSQISGAANTGELFF. Written as DNA, the CDR3 is TGCGCCAGCAGCCAGATTAGCGGGGCCGCGAACACCGGGGAGCTGTTTTTT.

This chain connects TRBV2 to TRBJ2-7; D assignment may be TRBD1 or TRBD2 (6 bases each). This CDR3 has 13 amino acids. Germline V CDR1 and CDR2: SNHLY, FYNNEI. Trimming took off 5 bases at V and 4 bases at J, with 12 bases between the two ends. Here the CDR3 reads CASSRLGGYEQYF. DNA of the CDR3: TGTGCCAGCAGTAGACTAGGGGGATACGAGCAGTACTTC.

The chain recombines TRBV4-2 with TRBJ2-1, with 13 bases fitting TRBD2. V lost 4 bases to trimming and J lost 0 bases; unmatched junction nucleotides: 9. Germline CDR1 is LGHNA and CDR2 is YNFKEQ. The CDR3 loop spans 19 amino acids. CDR3 nucleotides: TGTGCCAGCAGCCGAGGACTAGCGGGAGCGCCCAGCTCCTACAATGAGCAGTTCTTC. Translated: CASSRGLAGAPSSYNEQFF.

This chain links TRBV4-3 with TRBJ2-2; perhaps TRBD1 as D (6 bases). CDR3 length: 16 amino acids. Germline CDR1 and CDR2: LGHNA and YSLEER. Trimming stripped 2 bases from V and 0 bases from J, with 10 bases between. Written as DNA, the CDR3 is TGCGCCAGCAGCCAATACAGGGTAGCGAACACCGGGGAGCTGTTTTTT. This encodes CASSQYRVANTGELFF.

The chain recombines TRBV24-1 with TRBJ2-1; TRBD2 agrees at 7 bases. The CDR3 extends over 15 amino acids. Germline V lookup: CDR1 KGHDR, CDR2 SFDVKD. The V and J ends lost 3 bases and 0 bases, in that order; junction bases with no gene match: 1. The CDR3 sequence is CATSDPGGSYNEQFF. CDR3 sequence (DNA): TGTGCCACCAGTGATCCGGGGGGCTCCTACAATGAGCAGTTCTTC.